The sequence of this T cell receptor beta chain was determined in a study of blood T cell repertoires in COVID-19 (dated by TCRdb to the early 2020s). Context from the whole study: The collaborator samples originated in the United States, Italy and Spain and spanned the acute and convalescent phases of COVID-19. Subjects who had been exposed to COVID-19, were actively infected with it, or had recovered from it provided the deeply sampled blood TCRbeta repertoires that made up the dataset. Where available, HLA class I and class II types were taken from metadata supplied by the sample provider and were not determined by assay-based typing. A de-identified subject ID, COVID-19 status, age in years and sex were almost always included in the sample metadata. The samples were drawn from two sources: the first 160 participants of the ongoing ImmuneRACE study, and 1,200 or so subjects contributed by 6 global collaborators. The material from the prospective study consisted of cDNA or gDNA derived from T cells, B-cell-depleted T cells, or PBMCs. A freely available public database, intended as a resource for researchers studying the immune response to SARS-CoV-2, is where the repertoires were released. Overall results and qualifications from the work: Clinical and demographic metadata were provided uncurated, with the amount varying by source and participant.

A word on this clone: It lacks a known antigen. At one end the junction does not follow the germline gene, possibly because of a read error.

TCRbeta CDR3 regions were amplified from genomic DNA using the immunoSEQ Assay, a bias-controlled multiplex PCR. From the authors' description of their analysis: The number of nucleated cells in each sample was estimated from the amplification of reference gene primers within the assay. Sequence reads were collapsed and filtered to measure the absolute abundance of every unique TCRbeta CDR3 rearrangement. Productive Simpson clonality was computed per sample as the square root of Simpson's diversity index over productive rearrangements. The immuneACCESS repertoire file appears here via TCRdb, limited to in-frame rearrangements. These files lack a portion of the clones; in checked studies, under half of the deficit traces to unresolved V genes, and the cause of the others is not known. That table is the source of V, J and clone size, and D and trimming were worked out from the DNA. For this sample there are hundreds of thousands of clones; about 90% appear just once. About 3% of the sample rests with the top ten.

Participants in the prospective study were aged roughly 18 to 90 years, lived in 24 United States geographic areas, and enrolled through a virtual design. To assign participants to cohorts, the prospective study relied on clinical history that participants themselves reported in a screening survey and a study questionnaire. For ImmuneRACE Cohort 3, a participant was defined as recovered based on two consecutive negative NP/OP PCR tests, clearance by a healthcare professional, or resolution of symptoms. In the prospective study, whole blood, serum and a nasopharyngeal or oropharyngeal swab were collected from each participant by mobile phlebotomists. Participants in the prospective study had the option to provide additional blood draws and questionnaires over a roughly two-month period. Before DNA extraction, prospective study blood samples were shipped either frozen or at room temperature. Sequenced material: PBMCs or T cells enriched from blood (not recorded which). This clonotype originated in a woman aged 30 to 39 who had recovered from COVID-19.

The CDR3 here reads CASSKALHGGAKTGELFF. Here is the DNA: TGTGCCAGCAGTAAGGCCCTCCACGGGGGGGCGAAAACCGGGGAGCTGTTTTTT. This chain is built from TRBV25-1 and TRBJ2-2; 8 bases in between match TRBD2. The CDR3 has 18 amino acids, counting the end cysteine and phenylalanine. The entry retains the CDR3 DNA only, 54 bases that are in frame from base 1. The germline V gene provides CDR1 MGHDK and CDR2 SYGVNS. The entire variable domain, with the stretches around the CDR3 drawn from the reference TRBV25-1 and TRBJ2-2 proteins, is EADIYQTPRYLVIGTGKKITLECSQTMGHDKMYWYQQDPGMELHLIHYSYGVNSTEKGDLSSESTVSRIRTEHFPLTLESARPSHTSQYLCASSKALHGGAKTGELFFGEGSRLTVL.